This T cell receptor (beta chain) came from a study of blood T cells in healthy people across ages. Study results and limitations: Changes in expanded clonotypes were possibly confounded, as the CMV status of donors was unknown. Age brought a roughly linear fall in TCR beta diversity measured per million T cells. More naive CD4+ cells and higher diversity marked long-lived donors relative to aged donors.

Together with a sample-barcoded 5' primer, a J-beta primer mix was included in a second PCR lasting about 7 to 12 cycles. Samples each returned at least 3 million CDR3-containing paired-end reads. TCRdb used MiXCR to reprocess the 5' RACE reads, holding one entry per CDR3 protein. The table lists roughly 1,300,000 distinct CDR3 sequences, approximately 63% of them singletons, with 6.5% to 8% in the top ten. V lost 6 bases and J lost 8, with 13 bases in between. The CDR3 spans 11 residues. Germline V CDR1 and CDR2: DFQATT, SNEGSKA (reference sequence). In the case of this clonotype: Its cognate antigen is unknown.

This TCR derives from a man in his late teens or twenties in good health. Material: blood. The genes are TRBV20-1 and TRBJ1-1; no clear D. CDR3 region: CSASRVTEAFF. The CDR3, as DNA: TGCAGTGCCAGTCGGGTGACAGAAGCTTTCTTT.